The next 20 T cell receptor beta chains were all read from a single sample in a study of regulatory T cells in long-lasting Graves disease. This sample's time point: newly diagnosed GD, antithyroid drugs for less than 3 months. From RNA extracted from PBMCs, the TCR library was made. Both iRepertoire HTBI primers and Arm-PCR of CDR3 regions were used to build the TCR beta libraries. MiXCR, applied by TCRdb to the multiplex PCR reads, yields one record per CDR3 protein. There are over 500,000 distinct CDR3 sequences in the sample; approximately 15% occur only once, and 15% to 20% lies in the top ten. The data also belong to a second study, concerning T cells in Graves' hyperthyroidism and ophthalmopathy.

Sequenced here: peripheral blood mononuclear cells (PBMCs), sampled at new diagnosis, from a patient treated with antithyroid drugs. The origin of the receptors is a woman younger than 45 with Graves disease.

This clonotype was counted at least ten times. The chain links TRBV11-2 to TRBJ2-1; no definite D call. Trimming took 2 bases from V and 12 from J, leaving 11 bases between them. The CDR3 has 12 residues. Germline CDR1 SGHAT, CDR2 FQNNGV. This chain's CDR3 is CASSLMGSRQFF. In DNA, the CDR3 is TGTGCCAGCAGCTTAATGGGTAGTCGGCAGTTCTTC.

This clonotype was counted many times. The DNA of the CDR3 is TGTGCCAGCAGTTACTCGCCCAGCTACGAGCAGTACTTC. This encodes CASSYSPSYEQYF. The chain employs TRBV6-5 and TRBJ2-7, with D uncertain. The CDR3 extends over 13 amino acids. Germline assignment: CDR1 MNHEY and CDR2 SVGAGI. V shed 0 bases and J shed 3 bases, with 6 bases lying between them.

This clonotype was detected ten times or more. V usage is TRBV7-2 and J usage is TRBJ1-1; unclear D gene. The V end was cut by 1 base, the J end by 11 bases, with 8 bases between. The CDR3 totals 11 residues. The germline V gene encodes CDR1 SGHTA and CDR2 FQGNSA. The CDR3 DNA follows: TGTGCCAGCAGCTTAGTTTTAGTGGCTTTCTTT. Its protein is CASSLVLVAFF.

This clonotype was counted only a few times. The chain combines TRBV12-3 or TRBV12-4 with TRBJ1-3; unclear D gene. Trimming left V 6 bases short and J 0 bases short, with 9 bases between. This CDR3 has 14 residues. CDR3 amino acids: CASSLSVSGNTIYF. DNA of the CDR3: TGTGCCAGCAGCTTATCAGTCTCTGGAAACACCATATATTTT.

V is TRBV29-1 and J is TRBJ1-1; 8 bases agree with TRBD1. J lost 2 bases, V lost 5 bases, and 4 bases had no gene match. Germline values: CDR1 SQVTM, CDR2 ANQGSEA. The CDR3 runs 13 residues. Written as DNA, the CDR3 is TGCAGCGTTTGGACAGGGCTTAACACTGAAGCTTTCTTT. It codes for CSVWTGLNTEAFF.

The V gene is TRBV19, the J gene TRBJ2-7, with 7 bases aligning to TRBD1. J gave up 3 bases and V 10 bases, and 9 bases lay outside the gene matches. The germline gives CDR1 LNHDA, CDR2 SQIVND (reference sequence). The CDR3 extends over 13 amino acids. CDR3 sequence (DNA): TGTGCCACCAGAGGACAGGCCGGCTACGAGCAGTACTTC. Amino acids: CATRGQAGYEQYF.

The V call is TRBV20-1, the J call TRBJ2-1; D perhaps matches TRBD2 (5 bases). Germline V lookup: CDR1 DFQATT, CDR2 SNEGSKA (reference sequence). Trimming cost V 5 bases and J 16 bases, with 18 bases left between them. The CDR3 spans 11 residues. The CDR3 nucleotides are TGCAGTGCTTCTTACCGGACTCCGGCATTCTTC. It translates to CSASYRTPAFF.

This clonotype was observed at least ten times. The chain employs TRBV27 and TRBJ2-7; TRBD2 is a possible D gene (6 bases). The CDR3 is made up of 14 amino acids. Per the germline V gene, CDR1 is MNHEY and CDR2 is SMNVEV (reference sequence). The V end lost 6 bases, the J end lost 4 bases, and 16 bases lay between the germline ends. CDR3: CASSYRAGKYEQYF. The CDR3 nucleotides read TGTGCCAGCAGCTACCGAGCGGGTAAATACGAGCAGTACTTC.

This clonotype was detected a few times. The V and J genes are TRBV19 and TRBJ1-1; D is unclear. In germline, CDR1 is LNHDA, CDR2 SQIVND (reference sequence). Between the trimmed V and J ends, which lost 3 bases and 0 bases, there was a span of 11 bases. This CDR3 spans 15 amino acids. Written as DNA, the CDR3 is TGTGCCAGTAGTATGCAAAAGTGGGTGAACACTGAAGCTTTCTTT. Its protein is CASSMQKWVNTEAFF. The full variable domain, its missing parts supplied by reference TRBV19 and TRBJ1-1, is DGGITQSPKYLFRKEGQNVTLSCEQNLNHDAMYWYRQDPGQGLRLIYYSQIVNDFQKGDIAEGYSVSREKKESFPLTVTSAQKNPTAFYLCASSMQKWVNTEAFFGQGTRLTVV.

Here the CDR3 reads CASSYDSNPYEQYF. CDR3 coding DNA: TGTGCCAGCAGCTACGACAGCAATCCCTACGAGCAGTACTTC. This chain links TRBV5-4 with TRBJ2-7; D might be TRBD1 (5 bases). The CDR3 contains 14 residues. Trimming cost V 3 bases and J 2 bases, with 12 bases left between them. Per germline, CDR1 SGHNT and CDR2 YYREEE (reference sequence).

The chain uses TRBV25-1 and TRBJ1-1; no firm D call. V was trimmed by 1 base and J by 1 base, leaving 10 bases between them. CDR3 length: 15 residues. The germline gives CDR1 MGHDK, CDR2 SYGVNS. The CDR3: CASSEFRAGNTEAFF. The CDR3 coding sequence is TGTGCCAGCAGTGAATTTCGGGCAGGGAACACTGAAGCTTTCTTT.

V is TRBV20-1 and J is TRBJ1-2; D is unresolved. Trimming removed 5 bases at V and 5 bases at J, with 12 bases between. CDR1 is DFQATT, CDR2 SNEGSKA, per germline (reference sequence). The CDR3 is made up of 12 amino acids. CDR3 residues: CSALDGQYGYTF. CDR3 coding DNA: TGCAGTGCTTTGGACGGTCAGTATGGCTACACCTTC.

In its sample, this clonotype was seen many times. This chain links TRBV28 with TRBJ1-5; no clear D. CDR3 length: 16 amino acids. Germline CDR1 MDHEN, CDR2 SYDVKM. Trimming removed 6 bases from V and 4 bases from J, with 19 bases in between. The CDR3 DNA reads TGTGCCAGCAGGCACCAACGGACGGTGGCAAATCAGCCCCAGCATTTT. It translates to CASRHQRTVANQPQHF.

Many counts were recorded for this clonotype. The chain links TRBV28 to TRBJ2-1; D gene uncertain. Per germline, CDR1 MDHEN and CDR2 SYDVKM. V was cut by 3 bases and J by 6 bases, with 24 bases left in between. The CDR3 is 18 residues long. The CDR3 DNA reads TGTGCCAGCAGTTTCTTAATATTCCTCGGCCCGGACGGCAATGAGCAGTTCTTC. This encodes CASSFLIFLGPDGNEQFF.

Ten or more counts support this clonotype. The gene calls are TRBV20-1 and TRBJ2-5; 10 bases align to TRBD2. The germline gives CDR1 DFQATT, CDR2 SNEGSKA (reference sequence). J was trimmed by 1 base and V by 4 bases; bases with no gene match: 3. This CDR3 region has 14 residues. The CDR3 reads CSAMRTSGQETQYF. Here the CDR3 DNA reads TGCAGTGCTATGAGGACTAGCGGCCAAGAGACCCAGTACTTC.

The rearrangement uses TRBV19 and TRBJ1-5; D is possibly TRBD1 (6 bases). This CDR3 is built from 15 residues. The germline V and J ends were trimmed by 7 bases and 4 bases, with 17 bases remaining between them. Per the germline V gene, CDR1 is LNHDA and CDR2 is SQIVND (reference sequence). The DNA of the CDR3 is TGTGCCAGTACCCCGGGGGACACCCTTAATCAGCCCCAGCATTTT. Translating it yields CASTPGDTLNQPQHF.

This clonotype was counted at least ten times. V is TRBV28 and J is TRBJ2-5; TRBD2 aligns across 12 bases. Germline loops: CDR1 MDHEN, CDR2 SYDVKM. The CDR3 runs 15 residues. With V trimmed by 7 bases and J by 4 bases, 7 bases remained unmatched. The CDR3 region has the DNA TGTGCCAGCACCCTACTAGCGGGAGGTGTAGAGACCCAGTACTTC. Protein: CASTLLAGGVETQYF.

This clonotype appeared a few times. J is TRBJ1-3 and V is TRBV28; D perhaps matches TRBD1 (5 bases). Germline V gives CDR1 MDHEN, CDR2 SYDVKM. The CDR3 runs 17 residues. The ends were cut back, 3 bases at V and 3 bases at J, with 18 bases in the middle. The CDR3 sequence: CASSFRGVRAGGNTIYF. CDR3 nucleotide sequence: TGTGCCAGCAGTTTTAGGGGCGTCAGGGCGGGTGGAAACACCATATATTTT.

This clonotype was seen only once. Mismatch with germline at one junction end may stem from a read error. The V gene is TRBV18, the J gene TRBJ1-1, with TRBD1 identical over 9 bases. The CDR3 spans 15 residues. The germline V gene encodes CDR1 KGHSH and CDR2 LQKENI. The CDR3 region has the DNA TGTGCCGGCTCACCAAGGGACAGGGAGGGGACTGAAGCTTTCTTT. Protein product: CAGSPRDREGTEAFF.

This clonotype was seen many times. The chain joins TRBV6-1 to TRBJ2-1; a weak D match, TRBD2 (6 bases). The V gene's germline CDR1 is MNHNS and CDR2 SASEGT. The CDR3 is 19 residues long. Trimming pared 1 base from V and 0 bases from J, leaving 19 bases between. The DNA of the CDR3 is TGTGCCAGCAGTGAAGTGGACGCCTTTGGGCGGGGCTCCTACAATGAGCAGTTCTTC. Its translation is CASSEVDAFGRGSYNEQFF.